The entry below describes one T cell receptor (beta chain). Assay: immunoSEQ multiplex PCR; the TCRdb copy retains only in-frame clones and omits some. The sample records fewer than 300,000 clones, approximately 91% being singletons. This CDR3 is built from 17 residues. The source of the sample is a study of blood T cell repertoires in COVID-19. The study drew participants aged 18 to 89 years from under 30 US areas. Participants reported their clinical history, and cohort assignment relied on those reports. What was sequenced was PBMCs or T cells enriched from blood (not recorded which). The TCR comes from a woman in her 40s with acute COVID-19. V and J are TRBV21-1 and TRBJ1-5; TRBD1, the D gene given by the table, was not confirmed from the DNA. TRBV21-1 is a documented pseudogene. Here the CDR3 reads CASSKVAGRVCNQPQHF. The CDR3, as DNA: TGTGCCAGCAGCAAAGTCGCCGGCAGGGTTTGCAATCAGCCCCAGCATTTT.